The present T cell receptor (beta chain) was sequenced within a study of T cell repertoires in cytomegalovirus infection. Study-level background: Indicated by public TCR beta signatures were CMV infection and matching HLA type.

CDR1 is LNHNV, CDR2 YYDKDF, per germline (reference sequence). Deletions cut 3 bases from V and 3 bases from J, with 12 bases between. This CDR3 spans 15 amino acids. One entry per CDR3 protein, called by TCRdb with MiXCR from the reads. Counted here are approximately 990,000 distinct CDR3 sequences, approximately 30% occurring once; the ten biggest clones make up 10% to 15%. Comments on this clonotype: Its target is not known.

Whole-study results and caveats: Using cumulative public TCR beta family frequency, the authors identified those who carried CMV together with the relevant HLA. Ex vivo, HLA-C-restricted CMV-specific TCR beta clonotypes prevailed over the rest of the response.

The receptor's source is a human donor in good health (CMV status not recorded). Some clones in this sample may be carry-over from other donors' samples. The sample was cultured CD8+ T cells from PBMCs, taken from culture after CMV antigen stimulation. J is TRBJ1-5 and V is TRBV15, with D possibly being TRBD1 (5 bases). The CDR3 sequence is CATSRESGPNQPQHF. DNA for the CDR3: TGTGCCACCAGCAGGGAATCAGGGCCCAATCAGCCCCAGCATTTT. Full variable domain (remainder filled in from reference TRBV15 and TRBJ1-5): DAMVIQNPRYQVTQFGKPVTLSCSQTLNHNVMYWYQQKSSQAPKLLFHYYDKDFNNEADTPDNFQSRRPNTSFCFLDIRSPGLGDTAMYLCATSRESGPNQPQHFGDGTRLSIL.